This is a list of T cell receptor beta chains from one sample in a study of blood T cell repertoires in COVID-19. The data were produced by immunoSEQ multiplex PCR, yet TCRdb's version contains in-frame clones alone and is incomplete. In the table there are hundreds of thousands of clones, around 82% of which are singletons. Specimen: peripheral blood. The receptors were sampled from a woman aged 45-60 years with acute or convalescent COVID-19. CDR3s include the opening cysteine and the closing phenylalanine or tryptophan. A D gene is named only where the DNA matches it firmly. Clone size is given for some rows only: seen once, a few or many times, or a class if the clone is expanded.

size	D	V	J	CDR3	DNA
NA	TRBD2	TRBV24-1	TRBJ2-1	CATSDTSGGNYNEQFF	TGTGCCACCAGTGATACAAGCGGGGGAAACTACAATGAGCAGTTCTTC
NA	NA	TRBV27	TRBJ1-1	CASSAILRGEAFF	TGTGCCAGCAGTGCCATTCTCAGGGGTGAAGCTTTCTTT
NA	NA	TRBV6-5	TRBJ1-2	CASSRLEGNYGYTF	TGTGCCAGCAGTCGCCTAGAGGGTAACTATGGCTACACCTTC
NA	TRBD2	TRBV19	TRBJ2-7	CASSRTSGVSYEQYF	TGTGCCAGTAGTAGGACTAGCGGGGTCTCCTACGAGCAGTACTTC
NA	TRBD1	TRBV28	TRBJ2-7	CASSYRDRDSYEQYF	TGTGCCAGCAGCTACCGGGACAGAGACTCCTACGAGCAGTACTTC
NA	TRBD1	TRBV18	TRBJ1-4	CASSLGTENEKLFF	TGTGCCAGCTCACTCGGGACAGAAAATGAAAAACTGTTTTTT
NA	TRBD1	TRBV7-3	TRBJ2-2	CASSPGTTGGRTGELFF	TGTGCCAGCAGCCCGGGAACGACAGGGGGTAGGACCGGGGAGCTGTTTTTT
NA	TRBD2	TRBV18	TRBJ2-3	CASSILAGTDTQYF	TGTGCCAGCTCAATACTAGCGGGAACAGATACGCAGTATTTT
few	TRBD2	TRBV6-4	TRBJ2-2	CASSDASGLSGELFF	TGTGCCAGCAGTGACGCTAGCGGGTTATCCGGGGAGCTGTTTTTT
NA	TRBD1	TRBV7-9	TRBJ2-2	CATEPPKQGGGQGELFF	TGTGCCACCGAGCCCCCCAAACAAGGGGGCGGTCAGGGGGAGCTGTTTTTT
NA	NA	TRBV28	TRBJ1-4	CASSPNDNEKLFF	TGTGCCAGCAGCCCTAACGATAATGAAAAACTGTTTTTT
NA	NA	TRBV11-2	TRBJ1-5	CASSANTDQPQHF	TGTGCCAGCAGCGCCAATACAGATCAGCCCCAGCATTTT
NA	NA	TRBV15	TRBJ2-5	CATSRDEGDGHF	TGTGCCACCAGCAGAGATGAGGGAGACGGGCACTTC
NA	TRBD1	TRBV18	TRBJ2-7	CASSAGGSSSYEQYF	TGTGCCAGCTCAGCAGGGGGTTCAAGCTCCTACGAGCAGTACTTC
NA	NA	TRBV7-2	TRBJ2-1	CASSLGGGLTNEQFF	TGTGCCAGCAGCTTAGGGGGAGGACTAACCAATGAGCAGTTCTTC
once	NA	TRBV27	TRBJ2-1	CASSFKMGDISYNEQFF	TGTGCCAGCAGTTTTAAAATGGGCGATATCTCCTACAATGAGCAGTTCTTC
many	TRBD1	TRBV18	TRBJ1-5	CASSPQGNQPQHF	TGTGCCAGCTCCCCACAGGGGAATCAGCCCCAGCATTTT
NA	NA	TRBV30	TRBJ2-3	CAWKRAGNKDTQYF	TGTGCCTGGAAACGAGCGGGCAATAAAGATACGCAGTATTTT
NA	TRBD1	TRBV19	TRBJ1-5	CASSIRGQWGQPQHF	TGTGCCAGTAGTATCAGGGGGCAGTGGGGTCAGCCCCAGCATTTT
NA	NA	TRBV6-2/TRBV6-3	TRBJ2-7	CASSYSPGYIYEQYF	TGTGCCAGCAGTTACTCGCCAGGGTACATCTACGAGCAGTACTTC
NA	NA	TRBV2	TRBJ1-3	CASKTASGNTIYF	TGTGCCAGCAAAACCGCGTCGGGAAACACCATATATTTT
NA	TRBD1	TRBV2	TRBJ1-2	CASSAGQYGYTF	TGTGCCAGCAGCGCGGGACAGTACGGCTACACCTTC